This paragraph reports one T cell receptor (beta chain). Antigen: not known. V lost 6 bases and J lost 2; bases outside the gene matches: 7. The CDR3 runs to 13 residues. Germline values: CDR1 DFQATT, CDR2 SNEGSKA (reference sequence). The yield of each sequencing run was over 170 million TCR-beta sequences from 15-18 subjects. TCRdb called the 5' RACE reads again in MiXCR, with one record for every CDR3 protein. The table lists under 80,000 distinct CDR3 sequences, around 3.9% of them singletons. The data were obtained in a study of neurological immune-mediated disorders. The study, taken as a whole, reports: Repertoires from 18 of 34 multiple sclerosis patients grouped phylogenetically into a related-CDR3 cluster, suggesting a possible signature.

Sequencing was carried out using PBMCs. V gene TRBV20-1 combines with J gene TRBJ2-7; TRBD1 matches 7 bases. The TCR was taken from a man in his thirties or forties with multiple sclerosis. The CDR3: CSANAGTAYEQYF. In nucleotides, the CDR3 is TGCAGTGCCAACGCCGGGACAGCCTACGAGCAGTACTTC.